These T cell receptor beta chains were read from a single sample in a study of type 1 regulatory T cells. These receptors have no identified antigens. In TCRdb, the reads were re-called with MiXCR into one record per CDR3 protein. Counted here are 60,000 to 80,000 distinct CDR3 sequences, around 68% occurring once; the ten biggest clones make up less than 8.5%. What was sequenced was cultured T cells, either the whole culture or a sorted T cell fraction (not recorded which). These receptors all come from a human donor in good health. The CDR3 runs from the conserved cysteine through the conserved F or W. D genes are given only for firm matches. Not every row has a clone size; where given, it reads once, few, many or a size class.

abundance	len	v_gene	d_gene	j_gene	CDR3nt	CDR3aa
.	12	TRBV7-2	.	TRBJ2-5	TGTGCCAGCAGCTTAATCAGGGAGACCCAGTACTTC	CASSLIRETQYF
.	14	TRBV20-1	.	TRBJ2-3	TGCAGTGCTAGGGGCCTCCGGGGGATAGATACGCAGTATTTT	CSARGLRGIDTQYF
.	15	TRBV7-9	TRBD2	TRBJ2-1	TGTGCCGGAGGGGCTAGCGGGTCCCCTGCCAATGAGCAGTTCTTC	CAGGASGSPANEQFF
.	15	TRBV18	TRBD1	TRBJ2-1	TGTGCCAGCTCACCACCGGCAGGACAGGGGGCAGGGCAGTTCTTC	CASSPPAGQGAGQFF
few	13	TRBV20-1	.	TRBJ2-3	TGCAGTGCTAAGGGGCCCAGCACAGATACGCAGTATTTT	CSAKGPSTDTQYF
.	15	TRBV12-3/TRBV12-4	TRBD2	TRBJ2-1	TGTGCCAGCAGTAGGGGACTAGCGGGATACAATGAGCAGTTCTTC	CASSRGLAGYNEQFF
few	12	TRBV5-1	.	TRBJ1-1	TGCGCCAGCAGCTCACAGGGTACTGAAGCTTTCTTT	CASSSQGTEAFF
once	18	TRBV6-2/TRBV6-3	.	TRBJ2-2	TGTGCCACCCTCTGGGGAACGGGAAGGTACAAAAACACCGGGGAGCTGTTTTTT	CATLWGTGRYKNTGELFF
.	12	TRBV3-1	TRBD1	TRBJ2-7	TGTGCCAGCAGCCAAACTTGGACAGGGTTGGTCTTC	CASSQTWTGLVF
few	14	TRBV6-1	.	TRBJ2-7	TGTGCCAGCAGTGAATGGGGGTCCTCCTACGAGCAGTACTTC	CASSEWGSSYEQYF
.	14	TRBV5-1	TRBD1	TRBJ2-1	TGCGCCAGCAGCCTCCGGGACAGGGGTACCGAGCAGTTCTTC	CASSLRDRGTEQFF
few	14	TRBV29-1	TRBD2	TRBJ2-7	TGCAGCGTTGAAGATGCGGGAGCAGGGTACGAGCAGTACTTC	CSVEDAGAGYEQYF
.	14	TRBV12-3/TRBV12-4	.	TRBJ2-1	TGTGCCAGCAGTTACGAGGTCCCCTACAATGAGCAGTTCTTC	CASSYEVPYNEQFF
few	15	TRBV12-5	.	TRBJ2-7	TGTGCTAGTGGTCAAGAAGACAGGAATTCCTACGAGCAGTACTTC	CASGQEDRNSYEQYF
once	15	TRBV12-3/TRBV12-4	TRBD2	TRBJ2-2	TGTGCCAGCAGCCCCGGGACTAGCGGCACCGGGGAGCTGTTTTTT	CASSPGTSGTGELFF
.	16	TRBV6-2/TRBV6-3	.	TRBJ1-2	TGTGCCAGCAGCCCCACCGGGGGGATGTACCTGTGGGGCTACACCTTC	CASSPTGGMYLWGYTF
.	19	TRBV7-9	TRBD2	TRBJ2-1	TGTGCCAGCAGCCGGGCCAGAGGTACTAGCGGGGTTTCCTACAATGAGCAGTTCTTC	CASSRARGTSGVSYNEQFF
.	16	TRBV15	.	TRBJ2-6	TGTGCCACCAGCAGAGGAAAAAGCTCTGGGGCCAACGTCCTGACTTTC	CATSRGKSSGANVLTF
.	14	TRBV25-1	.	TRBJ2-1	TGTGCCAGCAGTGAAGTGTCGTCCGGCAATGAGCAGTTCTTC	CASSEVSSGNEQFF
few	16	TRBV25-1	TRBD1	TRBJ2-4	TGTGCCAGCAGTGAATCCCCGACAGGGCTGGAGCACATTCAGTACTTC	CASSESPTGLEHIQYF
few	14	TRBV5-1	.	TRBJ1-1	TGCGCCAGCAGCTTGGGTAACGGGGACACTGAAGCTTTCTTT	CASSLGNGDTEAFF
.	14	TRBV5-1	.	TRBJ2-5	TGCGCCAGCAGCTTCAGACTCCCCGGGGAGACCCAGTACTTC	CASSFRLPGETQYF
.	10	TRBV11-2	.	TRBJ1-2	TGTGCCAGCAGTTCCGGACGGTCGGTCTTC	CASSSGRSVF
.	16	TRBV20-1	TRBD1	TRBJ2-7	TGCAGTGTTCTAACGCCGGGACAGGGTCTCCCCTACGAGCAGTACTTC	CSVLTPGQGLPYEQYF
.	15	TRBV12-3/TRBV12-4	TRBD1	TRBJ2-3	TGTGCCAGCACCGCCCATCAGGGGGACACAGATACGCAGTATTTT	CASTAHQGDTDTQYF
.	15	TRBV5-1	.	TRBJ1-2	TGCGCCAGCAGCTTGGTCAGGGTTGGCGACTATGGCTACACCTTC	CASSLVRVGDYGYTF
few	11	TRBV12-3/TRBV12-4	.	TRBJ1-1	TGTGCCAGCAGTTTAGCGTGGGAAGCTTTCTTT	CASSLAWEAFF
.	15	TRBV28	.	TRBJ1-2	TGTGCCAGCAGTCTAGCCCGGGACGTAGGCTATGGCTACACCTTC	CASSLARDVGYGYTF
.	16	TRBV7-9	.	TRBJ2-7	TGTGCCAGCAGCTTTGCGGAGCCTGGAACCAAACACGAGCAGTACTTC	CASSFAEPGTKHEQYF
.	16	TRBV20-1	TRBD2	TRBJ2-1	TGCAGTGCCACCCCGACTAGCGGGAGAAGCTACAATGAGCAGTTCTTC	CSATPTSGRSYNEQFF
.	13	TRBV4-3	.	TRBJ2-7	TGCGCCAGCAGCCAGTCCGGGACGGCCAAGCAGTACTTC	CASSQSGTAKQYF
.	15	TRBV6-4	.	TRBJ2-3	TGTGCCAGCAGTGACTGTTTCCGTACCACAGATACGCAGTATTTT	CASSDCFRTTDTQYF
.	16	TRBV20-1	.	TRBJ2-5	TGCAGCCCCGCTCCGGGACTCCCAGGGGGTCAAGAGACCCAGTACTTC	CSPAPGLPGGQETQYF
.	13	TRBV15	.	TRBJ1-5	TGTGCCACCAGCAGAGATCTCGTTCAGCCCCAGCATTTT	CATSRDLVQPQHF
few	12	TRBV24-1	.	TRBJ1-1	TGTGCCACCAGTGATTTAGGGGATAGGTCTTTCTTT	CATSDLGDRSFF
.	18	TRBV25-1	TRBD2	TRBJ2-5	TGTGCCAGCAGTGTTTTCCCGGGGGGGGGGGAATTACAAGAGACCCAGTACTTC	CASSVFPGGGELQETQYF
.	12	TRBV2	.	TRBJ2-1	TGTGCCAGCAGTAGTACTAGGGATGAGCAGTTCTTC	CASSSTRDEQFF
.	13	TRBV30	TRBD2	TRBJ2-3	TGTGCCTGGGGGCGGGAGGACACAGATACGCAGTATTTT	CAWGREDTDTQYF
.	14	TRBV12-3/TRBV12-4	TRBD2	TRBJ2-7	TGTGCCAGCAGTAGCGGGATGTACTCCTACGAGCAGTACTTC	CASSSGMYSYEQYF
few	15	TRBV6-5	TRBD1	TRBJ2-1	TGTGCCAGCAGAGCCGGGACAGGGAATTACGATGAGCAGTTCTTC	CASRAGTGNYDEQFF
few	15	TRBV11-2	TRBD2	TRBJ2-1	TGTGCCAGCAGCTTAGCTCTAGCGGGAGCGAATGAGCAGTTCTTC	CASSLALAGANEQFF
once	15	TRBV7-2	.	TRBJ1-5	TGTGCCAGCATCTATTCGGGGGCAGGGGAGCAGCCCCAGCATTTT	CASIYSGAGEQPQHF